One sample yielded the 13 T cell receptor beta chains listed below, sequenced in a study of Ad26.COV2.S vaccination and SARS-CoV-2 variants. Treatment in this sample: roughly 18 received Ad26.COV2.S at low or high dose, single or two shots; about 5 received placebo; per-sample allocation not given. Collection of the samples took place on day 63 after the first injection of vaccine or placebo. Libraries were prepared by immunoSEQ multiplex PCR; TCRdb keeps only in-frame clonotypes and omits some of them. The profile shows about 680,000 clones, 89% of them singletons. The material was peripheral blood, obtained in a trial of Ad26.COV2.S vaccine versus placebo. The receptors here all came from a person between 18 and 65 years old who received the Ad26.COV2.S COVID-19 vaccine or a placebo.

This chain connects TRBV29-1 to TRBJ1-4; TRBD1 matches 7 bases. V lost 5 bases to trimming and J lost 3 bases; unmatched junction nucleotides: 3. CDR1 and CDR2 from the germline V gene are SQVTM and ANQGSEA. This CDR3 comprises 13 residues. CDR3 amino acids: CSVITGANEKLFF. CDR3 DNA: TGCAGCGTTATTACAGGGGCTAATGAAAAACTGTTTTTT.

A remark on this clone: The sample has other DNA sequences that encode this CDR3 too. V and J are TRBV27 and TRBJ2-7; no firm D call. Trimming took 2 bases from V and 0 from J, leaving 5 bases between them. The CDR3 is made up of 13 amino acids. CDR1 and CDR2 from the germline V gene are MNHEY and SMNVEV (reference sequence). CDR3 loop: CASSLGLSYEQYF. In DNA, the CDR3 is TGTGCCAGCAGTTTAGGCCTCTCCTACGAGCAGTACTTC.

V and J are TRBV4-2 and TRBJ2-7; 8 nucleotides align to TRBD2. The CDR3 extends over 16 amino acids. Germline V gives CDR1 LGHNA, CDR2 YNFKEQ. Trimming took 3 bases from V and 2 from J; bases not matched to a gene: 9. The CDR3 region is CASSHTQRGPPYEQYF. In nucleotides, the CDR3 is TGTGCCAGCAGCCATACTCAGCGGGGGCCGCCCTACGAGCAGTACTTC.

The gene calls are TRBV5-5 and TRBJ2-1, with 13 nucleotides matching TRBD2. V lost 4 bases to trimming and J lost 10 bases; unmatched junction nucleotides: 11. The CDR3 has 16 residues. From germline, CDR1 is SGHKS and CDR2 YYEKEE (reference sequence). The chain's CDR3 is CASSTSTSGGPEEQFF. Written as DNA, the CDR3 is TGTGCCAGCAGCACATCGACTAGCGGGGGGCCAGAAGAGCAGTTCTTC.

The rearrangement uses TRBV5-6 and TRBJ2-5; D gene ambiguous. This CDR3 region has 15 residues. Trimming stripped 0 bases from V and 1 base from J, with 10 bases between. The V gene's germline CDR1 is SGHDT and CDR2 YYEEEE. DNA for the CDR3: TGTGCCAGCAGCTTGGGAGGAGTCAGCCAAGAGACCCAGTACTTC. Its translation is CASSLGGVSQETQYF.

V is TRBV29-1 and J is TRBJ2-7; either TRBD1 or TRBD2 may fit D (5 bases each). The CDR3 extends over 18 amino acids. Per the germline V gene, CDR1 is SQVTM and CDR2 is ANQGSEA. The germline V and J ends were trimmed by 1 base and 4 bases, with 26 bases remaining between them. The CDR3 sequence is CSVEAVTGLTISGYEQYF. The CDR3, as DNA: TGCAGCGTTGAAGCGGTCACAGGACTGACTATTTCTGGATACGAGCAGTACTTC.

The chain joins TRBV23-1 to TRBJ2-7; D might be TRBD1 (6 bases). TRBV23-1 is reported as an ORF; its role is uncertain. The CDR3 is 14 residues long. The V end was cut by 2 bases, the J end by 3 bases, with 11 bases between. The CDR3, as DNA: TGCGCCAGCAGTCAAAGGGGACAAAACTACGAGCAGTACTTC. Translation: CASSQRGQNYEQYF.

The chain employs TRBV6-5 and TRBJ2-2, with D possibly matching TRBD2 (6 bases). This CDR3 has 14 residues. Germline V lookup: CDR1 MNHEY, CDR2 SVGAGI. V shed 7 bases and J shed 8 bases, with 17 bases lying between them. In nucleotides, the CDR3 is TGTGCCAGCACCCCGGGACTTCTGACGGGGGAGCTGTTTTTT. Protein: CASTPGLLTGELFF.

The genes are TRBV2 and TRBJ2-7; no firm D call. The germline V gene has CDR1 SNHLY and CDR2 FYNNEI. The CDR3 is 12 amino acids. The V end lost 3 bases, the J end lost 9 bases, and 12 bases lay between the germline ends. CDR3 bases: TGTGCCAGCAGTGACAGGTATTGGGGGCAGTACTTC. It yields the protein CASSDRYWGQYF.

V gene TRBV5-1 combines with J gene TRBJ2-7; unclear D gene. The CDR3 is made up of 13 amino acids. Germline values: CDR1 SGHRS, CDR2 YFSETQ. Trimming shortened V by 4 bases and J by 2 bases, and 10 bases separated the two germline ends. The CDR3 loop is CASSARSTYEQYF. Written as DNA, the CDR3 is TGCGCCAGCAGCGCCCGATCTACCTACGAGCAGTACTTC. Looking up the rest from reference TRBV5-1 and TRBJ2-7 gives the full variable domain: KAGVTQTPRYLIKTRGQQVTLSCSPISGHRSVSWYQQTPGQGLQFLFEYFSETQRNKGNFPGRFSGRQFSNSRSEMNVSTLELGDSALYLCASSARSTYEQYFGPGTRLTVT.

The rearrangement joins TRBV12-3 or TRBV12-4 to TRBJ2-7; possible D gene TRBD1, 5 bases. The length of the CDR3 is 11 residues. Trimming shortened V by 6 bases and J by 5 bases, and 8 bases separated the two germline ends. For the CDR3, the DNA is TGTGCCAGCAGCTCAGGGAACGAGCAGTACTTC. Translated: CASSSGNEQYF.

The V call is TRBV27, the J call TRBJ2-7, with D possibly matching TRBD2 (5 bases). The CDR3 is made up of 14 amino acids. V gave up 4 bases and J gave up 2 bases, with 12 bases separating them. Germline lookup yields CDR1 MNHEY and CDR2 SMNVEV (reference sequence). The CDR3 sequence is CASSSFGEAYEQYF. CDR3 DNA: TGTGCCAGCAGTTCCTTCGGGGAAGCCTACGAGCAGTACTTC.

This clone was found a few times. The genes are TRBV6-5 and TRBJ1-2; 8 bases fit TRBD1. This CDR3 spans 14 amino acids. CDR1 and CDR2 (germline): MNHEY, SVGAGI. The V gene end was trimmed by 4 bases and the J gene end by 5 bases; junction bases not matched to a gene: 6. CDR3 sequence: CASSSVTGEYGYTF. The DNA for the CDR3 is TGTGCCAGCAGTTCCGTGACAGGGGAGTATGGCTACACCTTC.